This is a list of T cell receptor beta chains from one sample in a study of shared clonotypes between healthy human individuals. Profiling relied on immunoSEQ multiplex PCR, and the TCRdb table lists in-frame clones only, not all of them. Of over 2 million clones in the sample, 85% to 95% were seen once. The sample was naive CD4+ T cells sorted from blood. The receptor set was obtained from a young man in good health. Each CDR3 is given with its conserved first and last residue. A D gene is named only where the DNA matches it firmly. Some rows mark clone size as missing; the rest say once, few, many or name a class of expanded clone.

V gene	J gene	clone size	D gene	CDR3 DNA	CDR3 protein
TRBV19	TRBJ2-5	once	TRBD1	TGTGCCAGTAGTCCCCATATGGGCAGGGGGCAAGAGACCCAGTACTTC	CASSPHMGRGQETQYF
TRBV7-3	TRBJ2-3	NA	TRBD2	TGTGCCAGCAGCTTCCTAGCGGGCGATACGCAGTATTTT	CASSFLAGDTQYF
TRBV28	TRBJ2-7	few	NA	TGTGCCAGCAGTTCCGCCGGACAGCCGGCCTACGAGCAGTACTTC	CASSSAGQPAYEQYF
TRBV11-3	TRBJ2-2	NA	TRBD2	TGTGCCAGCAGCTTATTACTAGCGGGGGGTCCGTTCACCGGGGAGCTGTTTTTT	CASSLLLAGGPFTGELFF
TRBV9	TRBJ2-3	NA	TRBD2	TGTGCCAGCAGCCCCCACAGGCCAGTAGCGGGGACCCCAGATACGCAGTATTTT	CASSPHRPVAGTPDTQYF
TRBV4-1	TRBJ2-1	NA	TRBD2	TGCGCCAGCAGCCCATCTACTAGCGGGAGTTCCTACAATGAGCAGTTCTTC	CASSPSTSGSSYNEQFF
TRBV5-4	TRBJ2-2	NA	NA	TGTGCCAGCAGCTTGGACCCGGACAGCCGAGCCGGGGAGCTGTTTTTT	CASSLDPDSRAGELFF
TRBV13	TRBJ2-1	NA	NA	TGTGCCAGCAGCTCCTTAAGGAGAAATGAGCAGTTCTTC	CASSSLRRNEQFF
TRBV6-1	TRBJ2-4	NA	NA	TGTGCCAGCAGTGAACCGAGCCCGAGTAACATTCAGTACTTC	CASSEPSPSNIQYF
TRBV7-2	TRBJ1-5	NA	NA	TGTGCCAGCAGCTTAAGGCAGGGTAATCAGCCCCAGCATTTT	CASSLRQGNQPQHF
TRBV27	TRBJ2-7	NA	TRBD1	TGTGCCAGCAGTTTCGGACAGGGCTACGAGCAGTACTTC	CASSFGQGYEQYF
TRBV29-1	TRBJ2-7	NA	NA	TGCAGCGTTGAACGGGTGGGCGAGCAGTACTTC	CSVERVGEQYF
TRBV6-6	TRBJ2-7	NA	NA	TGTGCCAGCAGCCACCTGGACAAATCCTACGAGCAGTACTTC	CASSHLDKSYEQYF
TRBV5-1	TRBJ1-4	NA	TRBD1	TGCGCCAGCAGCTTGGCCGACAGGGCGGGAGAAAAACTGTTTTTT	CASSLADRAGEKLFF
TRBV2	TRBJ2-3	NA	NA	TGTGCCAGCAGAGCGCTAGCGTCGGGCACAGATACGCAGTATTTT	CASRALASGTDTQYF
TRBV11-3	TRBJ2-3	NA	NA	TGTGCCAGCAGCTTGGCAGTTAGCACAGATACGCAGTATTTT	CASSLAVSTDTQYF
TRBV7-8	TRBJ2-2	NA	NA	TGTGCCAGCAGTTCCGGATTAGCGGCGGGCCTGGGTGCCGGGGAGCTGTTTTTT	CASSSGLAAGLGAGELFF
TRBV6-5	TRBJ1-1	NA	NA	TGTGCCAGCAGACGCGAGACGGGGGCGTCTTCTGAAGCTTTCTTT	CASRRETGASSEAFF
TRBV11-2	TRBJ2-1	NA	NA	TGTGCCAGCAGCTTAAACGGTATAATAACCTACAATGAGCAGTTCTTC	CASSLNGIITYNEQFF
TRBV4-1	TRBJ2-1	once	TRBD1	TGCGCCAGCAGCCAGAACCCGGGACAGGGGGCCTACAATGAGCAGTTCTTC	CASSQNPGQGAYNEQFF
TRBV18	TRBJ2-7	NA	TRBD2	TGTGCCAGCTCACGCGGACTAGCGGAGAGCTACGAGCAGTACTTC	CASSRGLAESYEQYF
TRBV7-7	TRBJ2-2	NA	TRBD2	TGTGCTAGCAGCTCATCCGGGACTAGCGGGAGGAATCCGAACACCGGGGAGCTGTTTTTT	CASSSSGTSGRNPNTGELFF
TRBV5-1	TRBJ2-1	NA	TRBD1	TGCGCCAGCAGCTATTCCGGGACAGGGCATGCCGCGCCGTTCTTC	CASSYSGTGHAAPFF
TRBV2	TRBJ2-5	NA	NA	TGTGCCAGCCGACTTGGACCTGGGGGCCAGTACTTC	CASRLGPGGQYF
TRBV5-1	TRBJ2-1	NA	NA	TGCGCCAGCAGCTTTGTAGGAACCTGGGCCTATGAGCAGTTCTTC	CASSFVGTWAYEQFF
TRBV18	TRBJ2-3	once	TRBD1	TGTGCCAGCTCACGGATCGGGACAGGGGGCCGGGCAGATACGCAGTATTTT	CASSRIGTGGRADTQYF
TRBV2	TRBJ1-2	NA	NA	TGTGCCAGCAGTCTCGTGGTAGCTAACTATGGCTACACCTTC	CASSLVVANYGYTF
TRBV10-3	TRBJ1-1	NA	NA	TGTGCCATCAGCCAGACAGGGAACACTGAAGCTTTCTTT	CAISQTGNTEAFF
TRBV27	TRBJ2-2	NA	NA	TGTGCCAGCAGTTTAGGTCAGGGAGACACCGGGGAGCTGTTTTTT	CASSLGQGDTGELFF
TRBV19	TRBJ2-2	NA	NA	TGTGCCAGTAGTATTATCACGTCTGACACCGGGGAGCTGTTTTTT	CASSIITSDTGELFF
TRBV30	TRBJ1-4	NA	NA	TGTGCCTGGAGGGGTGGGGGAATGACTAATGAAAAACTGTTTTTT	CAWRGGGMTNEKLFF
TRBV30	TRBJ2-1	NA	NA	TGTGCCTGGAATCCCCGGGGTCGAGATGAGCAGTTCTTC	CAWNPRGRDEQFF
TRBV14	TRBJ1-1	NA	NA	TGTGCCAGCAGCCAAGTAAAACCCGGGGCTGGCCTTGAAGCTTTCTTT	CASSQVKPGAGLEAFF
TRBV6-5	TRBJ1-3	NA	NA	TGTGCCAGCAGTTACTCGGTGGGGACAGGAAACACCATATATTTT	CASSYSVGTGNTIYF
TRBV25-1	TRBJ1-6	NA	NA	TGTGCCAGCAGTTATGAGGGGACATTTAATTCACCCCTCCACTTT	CASSYEGTFNSPLHF
TRBV4-1	TRBJ2-1	NA	NA	TGCGCCAGCAGGGGGCGCCACAATGAGCAGTTCTTC	CASRGRHNEQFF
TRBV9	TRBJ2-7	NA	TRBD2	TGTGCCAGCAGCGTGGGACTAGCGGGGGGGATGTACGAGCAGTACTTC	CASSVGLAGGMYEQYF
TRBV27	TRBJ2-2	NA	NA	TGTGCCAGCAGTCTGATCCACGGGGCGTTGCAGCCCGGGGAGCTGTTTTTT	CASSLIHGALQPGELFF
TRBV2	TRBJ2-7	NA	NA	TGTGCCAGCAGAAAGGTTGATATTTCCTACGAGCAGTACTTC	CASRKVDISYEQYF
TRBV28	TRBJ1-5	NA	NA	TGTGCCAGCAGCAGGACCCCCTTTAGGAGCAATCAGCCCCAGCATTTT	CASSRTPFRSNQPQHF
TRBV28	TRBJ1-2	NA	NA	TGTGCCAGCAGTTTGTGGGGCGACTATGGCTACACCTTC	CASSLWGDYGYTF
TRBV7-6	TRBJ2-2	NA	NA	TGTGCCAGCAGCTCCGTCGGGGAGCTGTTTTTT	CASSSVGELFF
TRBV5-1	TRBJ2-3	NA	NA	TGCGCCAGCAGCTCAACGGGGTTCGCCGGAGATACGCAGTATTTT	CASSSTGFAGDTQYF
TRBV6-1	TRBJ2-2	NA	NA	TGTGCCAGCAGGACAGGGAACACCGGGGAGCTGTTTTTT	CASRTGNTGELFF
TRBV28	TRBJ1-4	NA	TRBD1	TGTGCCAGCAGTTTACCAGGGGGTAAGACGGAAAAACTGTTTTTT	CASSLPGGKTEKLFF
TRBV11-1	TRBJ1-3	NA	NA	TGTGCCAGCAGCCAGACAGGCCCCTCTGGAAACACCATATATTTT	CASSQTGPSGNTIYF
TRBV28	TRBJ2-3	NA	TRBD2	TGTGCCAGCAGTTTAGGAGGGACTAGCGGTTCTAGCACAGATACGCAGTATTTT	CASSLGGTSGSSTDTQYF
TRBV30	TRBJ1-6	NA	NA	TGTGCCTGGGGACGTAGAGGGGCCTATAATTCACCCCTCCACTTT	CAWGRRGAYNSPLHF
TRBV5-1	TRBJ2-5	NA	NA	TGCGCCAGCAGCTTGGCAGGACGCGGCGGGGCCCAAGAGACCCAGTACTTC	CASSLAGRGGAQETQYF
TRBV19	TRBJ1-2	NA	TRBD1	TGTGCCAGTAGTATCGGACAGGGATCGCACTATGGCTACACCTTC	CASSIGQGSHYGYTF
TRBV28	TRBJ2-7	NA	TRBD1	TGTGCCAGCAGTTCCCCGGGACAGGGTTACGAGCAGTACTTC	CASSSPGQGYEQYF
TRBV5-1	TRBJ1-6	NA	TRBD1	TGCGCCAGCAGCGCCGACAGGGGGCTAAATTCACCCCTCCACTTT	CASSADRGLNSPLHF
TRBV18	TRBJ1-2	NA	NA	TGTGCCAGCTCACCACCGGGGCATCCCGGCTACACCTTC	CASSPPGHPGYTF